This T cell receptor beta chain appears in the sequencing data of a study of Graves' ophthalmopathy and Graves' hyperthyroidism. Amplification targeted the TCR beta CDR3 regions, with RNA transcripts as the source material. Investigators did first-round RT-PCR with HTBI primers, then second-round multiplex PCR. MiXCR, applied by TCRdb to the multiplex PCR reads, yields one record per CDR3 protein. The sample lists roughly 420,000 distinct CDR3 sequences, around 21% occurring once. In germline, CDR1 is SGDLS, CDR2 YYNGEE. The CDR3 sequence is 16 residues long. The junction had 8 bases not matched to a gene; V was cut back by 0 bases and J by 3 bases. Uncontrolled infections, pregnancy, lactation or other autoimmune diseases led to patient exclusion.

Sequenced sample: peripheral blood. The V and J genes are TRBV9 and TRBJ2-5; the match to TRBD1 covers 7 bases. The receptor was derived from a woman younger than 30 with stable Graves' hyperthyroidism. CDR3 amino acids: CASSVEGAGSEETQYF. CDR3 in DNA: TGTGCCAGCAGCGTAGAGGGGGCAGGGTCGGAAGAGACCCAGTACTTC.